One sample yielded the 12 T cell receptor beta chains listed below, sequenced in a study of a mutant IDH1 vaccine in newly diagnosed glioma. What these receptors recognize is not known. Method: immunoSEQ multiplex PCR; TCRdb's copy keeps in-frame clones and lacks some. The sample lists around 50,000 clones, about two thirds seen once, with 4% to 6% in the top ten. The time point was: week 47, end of study. Each dose delivered 300 ug of mutant IDH1 20-mer peptide subcutaneously with imiquimod. The sample here was peripheral blood mononuclear cells (PBMCs), taken from a glioma patient whose treatment included an IDH1 peptide vaccine. The receptors derive from a man aged 40-55 years with glioma. Some clones in this sample may be carry-over from other donors' samples.

V usage is TRBV5-1 and J usage is TRBJ2-3; a possible D gene is TRBD2 (5 bases). V was pared by 4 bases and J by 0 bases, with 12 bases between. Germline assignment: CDR1 SGHRS and CDR2 YFSETQ. This CDR3 has 15 amino acids. CDR3 residues: CASSPSSTSTDTQYF. Written as DNA, the CDR3 is TGCGCCAGCAGCCCCTCTAGCACAAGCACAGATACGCAGTATTTT.

The CDR3 nucleotides are TGTGCCAGCAGTACGGACAGCTCTGGGGCCAACGTCCTGACTTTC. This sequence encodes CASSTDSSGANVLTF. J is TRBJ2-6 and V is TRBV6-1; D is perhaps TRBD1 (6 bases). V lost 5 bases to trimming and J lost 0 bases, with 8 bases between them. CDR1 and CDR2 from the germline V gene are MNHNS and SASEGT. CDR3 size: 15 residues.

This clone was seen a handful of times. This rearrangement joins TRBV4-2 to TRBJ1-1; D is uncertain. V lost 0 bases, J lost 0 bases, and 8 bases lay in between. CDR3 size: 15 residues. Per germline, CDR1 LGHNA and CDR2 YNFKEQ. The DNA of the CDR3 is TGTGCCAGCAGCCAAGAGCCTGCCATGAACACTGAAGCTTTCTTT. It codes for CASSQEPAMNTEAFF.

The chain combines TRBV5-1 with TRBJ1-4; 8 bases agree with TRBD1. Unmatched junction bases numbered 10, after V lost 4 bases and J lost 11 bases. The CDR3 length is 14 residues. From germline, CDR1 is SGHRS and CDR2 YFSETQ. CDR3 sequence: CASSMQGAGGKLFF. CDR3 DNA sequence: TGCGCCAGCAGCATGCAGGGGGCCGGGGGGAAACTGTTTTTT.

Notes on this clone: A junction boundary mismatches the germline segment, possibly from a read error. The chain combines TRBV7-7 with TRBJ2-5, with D maybe TRBD2 (6 bases). The germline V gene has CDR1 SSHAT and CDR2 FNYEAQ (reference sequence). This CDR3 spans 16 amino acids. This CDR3 is CASSLAIGGELETQYF. DNA of the CDR3: TGTGCTAGCAGCTTAGCGATCGGGGGAGAATTGGAGACCCAGTACTTC.

The chain recombines TRBV11-2 with TRBJ2-3, with 9 bases lining up with TRBD1. The CDR3 loop spans 15 amino acids. Germline CDR1 is SGHAT and CDR2 is FQNNGV. Trimming removed 1 base from V and 1 base from J; junction bases left unmatched: 0. CDR3 DNA sequence: TGTGCCAGCAGCTTAGGGACAGGGGGCACAGATACGCAGTATTTT. Protein: CASSLGTGGTDTQYF.

The chain uses TRBV14 and TRBJ2-7; D is unresolved. V lost 4 bases and J 6 bases, leaving 13 bases between the germline ends. Germline CDR1 is SGHDN and CDR2 is FVKESK. The CDR3 contains 13 residues. CDR3 protein: CASSLGKGSEQYF. CDR3 bases: TGTGCCAGCAGCCTGGGGAAGGGTAGCGAGCAGTACTTC.

This clone appeared a single time. The chain couples TRBV5-8 to TRBJ1-5, with 7 bases aligning to TRBD1. Germline assignment: CDR1 SGHTS and CDR2 YDEGEE. J lost 3 bases, V lost 4 bases, and 7 bases had no gene match. CDR3 length equals 15 residues. The CDR3 region is CASSPGTAINQPQHF. CDR3 bases: TGTGCCAGCAGCCCCGGGACAGCGATCAATCAGCCCCAGCATTTT.

V usage is TRBV15 and J usage is TRBJ1-2, with D uncertain. In germline, CDR1 is LNHNV, CDR2 YYDKDF (reference sequence). There are 12 residues in the CDR3. The germline V and J ends were trimmed by 5 bases and 3 bases, with 7 bases remaining between them. In nucleotides, the CDR3 is TGTGCCACCAGCGGGCACGACTATGGCTACACCTTC. Translation gives CATSGHDYGYTF.

The J gene is TRBJ2-3, the V gene TRBV5-1; maybe TRBD1 (5 bases). The CDR3 covers 15 residues. Trimming took 2 bases from V and 0 from J, leaving 10 bases between them. Germline V gene data show CDR1 as SGHRS and CDR2 as YFSETQ. The CDR3 loop is CASSFQGTSTDTQYF. The CDR3 DNA is TGCGCCAGCAGCTTCCAGGGAACTAGCACAGATACGCAGTATTTT.

The rearrangement links TRBV7-6 to TRBJ1-3; the D gene is possibly TRBD1 (6 bases). The length of the CDR3 is 18 residues. V lost 1 base to trimming and J lost 0 bases, with 16 bases between them. Germline V gene data show CDR1 as SGHVS and CDR2 as FNYEAQ. The CDR3 loop reads CASSLVGAGSYSGNTIYF. CDR3 nucleotide sequence: TGTGCCAGCAGCTTAGTGGGGGCAGGGTCATACTCTGGAAACACCATATATTTT. Full variable domain (remainder filled in from reference TRBV7-6 and TRBJ1-3): GAGVSQSPRYKVTKRGQDVALRCDPISGHVSLYWYRQALGQGPEFLTYFNYEAQQDKSGLPNDRFSAERPEGSISTLTIQRTEQRDSAMYRCASSLVGAGSYSGNTIYFGEGSWLTVV.

The chain has TRBV5-1 and TRBJ1-1; D ambiguous. Trimming took off 0 bases at V and 4 bases at J, with 10 bases between the two ends. There are 14 residues in the CDR3. CDR1 and CDR2 from the germline V gene are SGHRS and YFSETQ. CDR3: CASSLDRVGTEAFF. As DNA, the CDR3 is TGCGCCAGCAGCTTGGATAGGGTCGGCACTGAAGCTTTCTTT.